A single sample is the source of the 29 T cell receptor beta chains below, sequenced in a study of cytomegalovirus exposure and HLA in healthy donors. Use of 60 Vbeta and 13 Jbeta primers characterized the PCR. Assay: immunoSEQ multiplex PCR; the TCRdb copy retains only in-frame clones and omits some. The repertoire holds 110,000 to 150,000 clones, around three quarters seen once, with roughly 2% in the top ten. The sequenced material came from PBMCs. These receptors were collected from a man aged 35-49 years in good health and CMV-seronegative.

This chain uses TRBV6-6 with TRBJ1-5, with D perhaps TRBD1 (6 bases). V lost 1 base and J 2 bases, leaving 9 bases between the germline ends. Germline CDR1 and CDR2: MNHNY and SVGAGI (reference sequence). CDR3 size: 15 residues. The CDR3 coding sequence is TGTGCCAGCAGTTACTTGGACAGCGGCAATCAGCCCCAGCATTTT. Its protein product is CASSYLDSGNQPQHF.

The rearrangement uses TRBV9 and TRBJ1-3, with 8 nucleotides matching TRBD1. CDR1 is SGDLS, CDR2 YYNGEE, per germline. The trim removed 2 bases at V and 4 bases at J, leaving 5 bases unmatched. The CDR3 is 15 residues long. The CDR3, as DNA: TGTGCCAGCAGCGTTCAGGGGGCGTCAGGAAACACCATATATTTT. Translated: CASSVQGASGNTIYF.

In regard to this clone: Different DNA sequences within this sample yield the same CDR3. This chain links TRBV27 with TRBJ2-7; 8 bases align to TRBD1. There are 14 residues in the CDR3. Germline V gives CDR1 MNHEY, CDR2 SMNVEV (reference sequence). With V trimmed by 5 bases and J by 3 bases, 6 bases remained unmatched. CDR3 coding DNA: TGTGCCAGCAGTCCCGGGACAGGCGGCTACGAGCAGTACTTC. It is translated as CASSPGTGGYEQYF.

The rearrangement uses TRBV5-4 and TRBJ2-7, with 8 nucleotides matching TRBD2. Per the germline V gene, CDR1 is SGHNT and CDR2 is YYREEE (reference sequence). The CDR3 covers 14 residues. V was clipped by 4 bases and J by 2 bases; unmatched bases: 5. In DNA, the CDR3 is TGTGCCAGCAGCCCCTCGGGGGGGGCCTACGAGCAGTACTTC. It yields the protein CASSPSGGAYEQYF. The whole variable domain, filled in from reference TRBV5-4 and TRBJ2-7, reads ETGVTQSPTHLIKTRGQQVTLRCSSQSGHNTVSWYQQALGQGPQFIFQYYREEENGRGNFPPRFSGLQFPNYSSELNVNALELDDSALYLCASSPSGGAYEQYFGPGTRLTVT.

This clone was found a few times. This chain uses TRBV7-7 with TRBJ2-2; 10 positions agree with TRBD2. Trimming removed 4 bases from V and 6 bases from J; junction bases left unmatched: 2. Germline loops: CDR1 SSHAT, CDR2 FNYEAQ (reference sequence). The length of the CDR3 is 14 residues. The CDR3 region is CASSSSGGAGELFF. Here the CDR3 DNA reads TGTGCCAGCAGCTCAAGCGGGGGGGCCGGGGAGCTGTTTTTT.

This chain joins TRBV7-9 and TRBJ2-3; no firm D call. This CDR3 comprises 17 residues. From germline, CDR1 is SEHNR and CDR2 FQNEAQ (reference sequence). The V gene lost 5 bases and the J gene lost 2 bases, with 20 bases spanning the gap. CDR3 bases: TGTGCCAGCAGCATACCTAATTTAAGAGAGTTCACAGATACGCAGTATTTT. It yields the protein CASSIPNLREFTDTQYF.

This chain connects TRBV6-5 to TRBJ2-3; 14 bases fit TRBD2. Per the germline V gene, CDR1 is MNHEY and CDR2 is SVGAGI. Trimming removed 5 bases from V and 6 bases from J; junction bases left unmatched: 4. The CDR3 has 15 amino acids. The CDR3 DNA follows: TGTGCCAGCAGTCGACTAGCGGGGGGGCCGGATACGCAGTATTTT. Translated, it gives CASSRLAGGPDTQYF.

The rearrangement joins TRBV5-1 to TRBJ1-1; TRBD1 matches 7 bases. Germline CDR1 reads SGHRS; CDR2 reads YFSETQ. The CDR3 has 14 amino acids. The ends lost 4 bases at V and 3 bases at J; junction bases unmatched: 6. The CDR3 nucleotides are TGCGCCAGCAGCGTGACAGGGCGCGACACTGAAGCTTTCTTT. Its protein is CASSVTGRDTEAFF.

The chain links TRBV7-9 to TRBJ2-7; a weak D match, TRBD2 (6 bases). Trimming removed 1 base from V and 5 bases from J, with 18 bases in between. The CDR3 runs to 16 residues. Germline-derived CDR1 and CDR2 are SEHNR and FQNEAQ (reference sequence). The CDR3, as DNA: TGTGCCAGCAGCTTAGGGCGTGTCGGGGGACCCGACGAGCAGTACTTC. This gives the protein CASSLGRVGGPDEQYF.

This chain uses TRBV11-2 with TRBJ2-5; 10 nucleotides match TRBD2. V shed 4 bases, J shed 1 base, and the junction held 9 bases outside the gene matches. Per germline, CDR1 SGHAT and CDR2 FQNNGV. The CDR3 loop spans 17 amino acids. The CDR3 DNA sequence: TGTGCCAGCAGCTCACAGGGTTGGACTAGCGGCCAAGAGACCCAGTACTTC. Translation gives CASSSQGWTSGQETQYF.

The V and J genes are TRBV15 and TRBJ1-4, with D uncertain. The CDR3 is 16 residues long. Trimming shortened V by 0 bases and J by 6 bases, and 14 bases separated the two germline ends. In germline, CDR1 is LNHNV, CDR2 YYDKDF (reference sequence). In DNA, the CDR3 is TGTGCCACCAGCAGAGATCAAAAGGGAGGAGATGAAAAACTGTTTTTT. Protein sequence: CATSRDQKGGDEKLFF.

The rearrangement links TRBV7-9 to TRBJ2-5, with 12 bases aligning to TRBD2. The CDR3 contains 15 residues. With 5 bases clipped from V and 0 bases from J, the junction kept 1 base outside the gene matches. The germline gives CDR1 SEHNR, CDR2 FQNEAQ (reference sequence). The CDR3 DNA sequence: TGTGCCAGCAGCCGGACTAGCGGGGACCAAGAGACCCAGTACTTC. Its protein product is CASSRTSGDQETQYF.

As to this clone: A junction end diverges from the germline sequence, so it may reflect a read error. The rearrangement links TRBV29-1 to TRBJ1-5; 11 nucleotides line up with TRBD1. The CDR3 consists of 17 residues. CDR1 is SQVTM, CDR2 ANQGSEA, per germline. Here the CDR3 DNA reads TGCAGCGTATGCCGGGACAGGGGGAAATATTGCAATCAGCCCCAGAATTTT. It yields the protein CSVCRDRGKYCNQPQNF.

This clone was counted only a few times. The chain carries TRBV6-5 and TRBJ2-7; D gene unclear. The CDR3 covers 12 residues. Germline V gene sequence: CDR1 MNHEY, CDR2 SVGAGI. Trimming took 4 bases from V and 0 from J, leaving 4 bases between them. The CDR3 loop is CASSSGSYEQYF. The DNA for the CDR3 is TGTGCCAGCAGTTCCGGCTCCTACGAGCAGTACTTC.

The rearrangement uses TRBV11-3 and TRBJ2-2; 8 positions agree with TRBD1. J was trimmed by 6 bases and V by 5 bases; bases with no gene match: 11. Germline CDR1 is SGHNT and CDR2 is YENEEA. The CDR3 length is 16 residues. This CDR3 is CASSQPTTGVAGELFF. CDR3 bases: TGTGCCAGCAGCCAACCTACGACAGGGGTTGCCGGGGAGCTGTTTTTT.

This clone was counted once. The rearrangement uses TRBV9 and TRBJ2-1; 9 nucleotides line up with TRBD2. The CDR3 contains 16 residues. Germline loops: CDR1 SGDLS, CDR2 YYNGEE. J was trimmed by 4 bases and V by 4 bases; bases with no gene match: 9. The CDR3 sequence is CASSLSGREGYNEQFF. CDR3 nucleotides: TGTGCCAGCAGCCTTAGTGGGCGGGAGGGTTACAATGAGCAGTTCTTC.

This clone was counted only a few times. V and J are TRBV6-1 and TRBJ1-5; 8 nucleotides match TRBD1. Germline V gene data show CDR1 as MNHNS and CDR2 as SASEGT. Trimming cost V 0 bases and J 7 bases; bases outside gene matches: 5. This CDR3 spans 15 amino acids. Here the CDR3 reads CASSEATGEGQPQHF. The DNA of the CDR3 is TGTGCCAGCAGTGAAGCGACAGGGGAGGGCCAGCCCCAGCATTTT.

The chain carries TRBV7-6 and TRBJ2-3, with 8 bases matching TRBD1. The V gene end was trimmed by 6 bases and the J gene end by 5 bases; junction bases not matched to a gene: 10. CDR1 and CDR2 (germline): SGHVS, FNYEAQ. CDR3 length: 15 amino acids. The CDR3: CASSFGQGGIDTQYF. In nucleotides, the CDR3 is TGTGCCAGCAGTTTTGGACAGGGTGGGATAGATACGCAGTATTTT.

The chain couples TRBV28 to TRBJ2-7; a weak D match, TRBD1 (5 bases). The CDR3 is 15 amino acids. The V gene's germline CDR1 is MDHEN and CDR2 SYDVKM. Trimming shortened V by 6 bases and J by 0 bases, and 15 bases separated the two germline ends. In nucleotides, the CDR3 is TGTGCCAGCAGAAGACGACAGCCTAGCTCCTACGAGCAGTACTTC. The encoded protein is CASRRRQPSSYEQYF.

The gene calls are TRBV7-8 and TRBJ1-2, with D possibly being TRBD1 (6 bases). The CDR3 is 14 residues long. Between the trimmed V and J ends, which lost 5 bases and 4 bases, there was a span of 14 bases. Germline assignment: CDR1 SGHVS and CDR2 FQNEAQ. The DNA for the CDR3 is TGTGCCAGCAGCCCGAGGGACACGTCCTATGGCTACACCTTC. Translated: CASSPRDTSYGYTF.

The chain has TRBV7-8 and TRBJ1-3; D unresolved. Germline-derived CDR1 and CDR2 are SGHVS and FQNEAQ. The ends were cut back, 1 base at V and 2 bases at J, with 6 bases in the middle. CDR3 length: 14 amino acids. CDR3 nucleotides: TGTGCCAGCAGCTTAGTGAGAACTGGAAACACCATATATTTT. Translating it yields CASSLVRTGNTIYF.

The rearrangement joins TRBV6-6 to TRBJ2-2; D might be TRBD2 (5 bases). In germline, CDR1 is MNHNY, CDR2 SVGAGI (reference sequence). Trimming left V 6 bases short and J 3 bases short, with 14 bases between. The CDR3 has 15 amino acids. This chain's CDR3 is CASSGGYSDTGELFF. CDR3 DNA: TGTGCCAGCAGCGGCGGGTACTCGGACACCGGGGAGCTGTTTTTT.

The chain employs TRBV7-2 and TRBJ1-5; possibly TRBD1 for D (6 bases). V lost 0 bases to trimming and J lost 3 bases, with 9 bases between them. This CDR3 is 15 amino acids long. In germline, CDR1 is SGHTA, CDR2 FQGNSA. In nucleotides, the CDR3 is TGTGCCAGCAGCTTAGCGCGGGGGCACAATCAGCCCCAGCATTTT. As protein: CASSLARGHNQPQHF.

This sequence joins TRBV6-5 and TRBJ1-1; D is unclear. V dropped 8 bases and J dropped 0 bases, with 10 bases sitting between them. Looked up from germline, CDR1 is MNHEY and CDR2 is SVGAGI. The length of the CDR3 is 13 residues. CDR3 protein: CASRGNMNTEAFF. As DNA, the CDR3 is TGTGCCAGCCGAGGGAATATGAACACTGAAGCTTTCTTT.

This rearrangement joins TRBV25-1 to TRBJ2-1, with 9 bases fitting TRBD2. After removal of 10 bases from V and 8 bases from J, the junction contained 12 bases not matched to a gene. This CDR3 region has 14 residues. The germline V gene has CDR1 MGHDK and CDR2 SYGVNS. CDR3 sequence: CATSSGGGAYEQFF. DNA of the CDR3: TGTGCCACCTCCTCGGGCGGGGGGGCCTATGAGCAGTTCTTC.

This clone was counted between two and nine times. The chain joins TRBV6-5 to TRBJ2-2; the D is unclear. Germline assignment: CDR1 MNHEY and CDR2 SVGAGI. There are 13 residues in the CDR3. The V end lost 5 bases, the J end lost 6 bases, and 10 bases lay between the germline ends. The chain's CDR3 is CASSTGEAGELFF. For the CDR3, the DNA is TGTGCCAGCAGTACCGGAGAAGCCGGGGAGCTGTTTTTT.

This clone was observed once. The rearrangement joins TRBV6-1 to TRBJ1-1; D may be TRBD1 (6 bases). V was cut by 6 bases and J by 6 bases, with 14 bases left in between. The CDR3 extends over 13 amino acids. Germline V gives CDR1 MNHNS, CDR2 SASEGT. CDR3 protein: CASRVVGGAEAFF. The CDR3 coding sequence is TGTGCCAGCAGGGTCGTAGGGGGTGCTGAAGCTTTCTTT.

This sequence joins TRBV10-3 and TRBJ2-3, with TRBD1 as a possible D gene (6 bases). Between the trimmed V and J ends, which lost 4 bases and 0 bases, there was a span of 11 bases. This CDR3 is 15 amino acids long. From germline, CDR1 is ENHRY and CDR2 SYGVKD. In nucleotides, the CDR3 is TGTGCCATCAGTGGGACAGCAACTAGCACAGATACGCAGTATTTT. This gives the protein CAISGTATSTDTQYF.

V gene TRBV2 combines with J gene TRBJ2-3, with D perhaps TRBD1 (6 bases). The V gene lost 2 bases and the J gene lost 4 bases, with 10 bases spanning the gap. The germline V gene encodes CDR1 SNHLY and CDR2 FYNNEI. The CDR3 has 14 residues. The CDR3 spells CASSERRTADTQYF. The CDR3 region has the DNA TGTGCCAGCAGTGAAAGGAGGACAGCAGATACGCAGTATTTT.